Listed below are T cell receptor beta chains from one sample, sequenced in a study of blood T cell repertoires in COVID-19. The repertoire was sequenced with immunoSEQ multiplex PCR; TCRdb's copy has only in-frame clones and lacks some. The sample carries about 170,000 clones, approximately 83% recorded once. Sequencing used peripheral blood. The receptors stem from a woman of 80 years or more with active or convalescent COVID-19. The CDR3 runs from the conserved cysteine through the conserved F or W. D genes are given only for firm matches. Where a row states a size, it is once, few, many or the class of an expanded clone; other rows omit it.

d_call cdr3_length clone_size j_call v_call cdr3_aa cdr3_nt
- 15 - TRBJ1-1 TRBV11-2 CASKGVGGAVAEAFF TGTGCCAGCAAAGGGGTTGGAGGGGCGGTCGCTGAAGCTTTCTTT
TRBD2 16 - TRBJ2-5 TRBV6-5 CASSYDSGGLKETQYF TGTGCCAGCAGTTACGATAGCGGGGGTCTAAAAGAGACCCAGTACTTC
TRBD1 15 - TRBJ1-3 TRBV7-2 CASSTRTGPGNTIYF TGTGCCAGCAGCACCCGGACAGGACCTGGAAACACCATATATTTT
- 11 few TRBJ1-3 TRBV12-3/TRBV12-4 CASSPGYTIYF TGTGCCAGCAGTCCAGGGTACACCATATATTTT
- 18 - TRBJ2-3 TRBV18 CASSPSSTPAGSTDTQYF TGTGCCAGCTCGCCCTCCTCCACACCCGCGGGTAGCACAGATACGCAGTATTTT
- 13 - TRBJ1-6 TRBV6-2/TRBV6-3 CASSTLPVSPLHF TGTGCCAGCAGTACCCTCCCGGTTTCACCCCTCCACTTT
- 14 once TRBJ1-2 TRBV1 CTSSQGGTGNGYTF TGCACCAGCAGCCAGGGAGGGACAGGGAATGGCTACACCTTC
- 15 - TRBJ2-4 TRBV6-4 CASSDSPLAKNIQYF TGTGCCAGCAGTGACTCCCCTCTAGCCAAAAACATTCAGTACTTC
TRBD2 15 - TRBJ2-1 TRBV11-2 CASSFGAGGQDEQFF TGTGCCAGCAGCTTTGGGGCGGGGGGGCAGGATGAGCAGTTCTTC
- 16 once TRBJ2-2 TRBV27 CASSLSPGNPYGELFF TGTGCCAGCAGCCTTTCCCCCGGGAATCCGTACGGGGAGCTGTTTTTT
- 13 - TRBJ2-3 TRBV19 CASNRGFTDTQYF TGTGCCAGTAATCGGGGATTCACAGATACGCAGTATTTT
- 14 - TRBJ2-7 TRBV3-1/TRBV3-2 CASSQETRTTRQYF TGTGCCAGCAGCCAAGAGACTAGGACTACGAGGCAGTACTTC
- 16 - TRBJ1-6 TRBV15 CATSREVSLLNSPLHF TGTGCCACCAGCAGAGAGGTGTCACTGCTTAATTCACCCCTCCACTTT
- 13 - TRBJ1-4 TRBV19 CASSLLRGEKLFF TGTGCCAGTAGCCTACTCCGGGGGGAAAAACTGTTTTTT
- 13 - TRBJ1-4 TRBV4-3 CASSQEGGVKLFF TGCGCCAGCAGCCAAGAGGGGGGGGTAAAACTGTTTTTT
- 14 - TRBJ1-1 TRBV15 CATSMGAGNTEAFF TGTGCCACCAGCATGGGGGCAGGGAACACTGAAGCTTTCTTT
TRBD1 16 - TRBJ2-2 TRBV7-2 CASSLDRGISTGELFF TGTGCCAGCAGCCTGGACAGGGGTATATCCACCGGGGAGCTGTTTTTT
TRBD2 17 - TRBJ2-3 TRBV10-3 CAIRGLAGGPDTDTQYF TGTGCCATCAGGGGACTAGCGGGGGGGCCTGACACAGATACGCAGTATTTT
- 13 - TRBJ2-7 TRBV6-2/TRBV6-3 CASSYWQAYEQYF TGTGCCAGCAGTTACTGGCAGGCCTACGAGCAGTACTTC
TRBD2 16 - TRBJ2-1 TRBV7-8 CASSPLEASGTNEQFF TGTGCCAGCAGCCCCCTCGAAGCTAGCGGGACAAATGAGCAGTTCTTC